This is a list of T cell receptor beta chains from one sample in a study of patients and donors after allogeneic stem cell transplantation. MiXCR, applied by TCRdb to the RT-PCR reads, yields one record per CDR3 protein. The table includes approximately 160,000 distinct CDR3 sequences, approximately 30% detected once. Sequencing was carried out using blood, either unsorted or a sorted T cell fraction (not recorded which). Every receptor here comes from a human donor who was either an allogeneic HSCT recipient or a stem cell or donor lymphocyte infusion donor (not recorded which). It is not recorded whose cells these are; they may come from a transplant donor. Each CDR3 is given with its conserved first and last residue. Clone size is not always given. Where it is, it says once, few, many or a class for expanded clones.

cdr3_aa cdr3_length j_call clone_size v_call
CAISESRTRGRTEAFF 16 TRBJ1-1 many TRBV10-3
CAISGTGVNQPQHF 14 TRBJ1-5 few TRBV10-3
CASSLGDSYSNQPQHF 16 TRBJ1-5 many TRBV12-3/TRBV12-4
CSADSPGQMREKLFF 15 TRBJ1-4 few TRBV20-1
CASSYGRGSTDTQYF 15 TRBJ2-3 . TRBV6-5
CASSTGTGEQYF 12 TRBJ2-7 . TRBV7-6
CASSLRQEDNEQFF 14 TRBJ2-1 . TRBV18
CASTPSQAGYAFF 13 TRBJ1-1 many TRBV7-9
CASSYSWVQTYEQYF 15 TRBJ2-7 . TRBV6-5
CASSFRDRASPYEQYF 16 TRBJ2-7 once TRBV7-3
CASSVAGEYTGELFF 15 TRBJ2-2 . TRBV9
CASSTGLAGGTDTQYF 16 TRBJ2-3 few TRBV5-1
CASSDPGQGLWEQYF 15 TRBJ2-7 . TRBV7-9
CASSLYGTGTNEQYF 15 TRBJ2-7 . TRBV12-3/TRBV12-4
CASSTRQGIGEKLFF 15 TRBJ1-4 . TRBV28
CASSTASSGNQPQHF 15 TRBJ1-5 few TRBV6-1
CSGGLGVNQPQHF 13 TRBJ1-5 few TRBV20-1
CASRRGYGELFF 12 TRBJ2-2 . TRBV12-3/TRBV12-4
CASSQDFRGWTEAFF 15 TRBJ1-1 few TRBV4-3
CASSYGRGYSGNTIYF 16 TRBJ1-3 . TRBV6-5
CASSLQGARNEQFF 14 TRBJ2-1 . TRBV28
CASSQVRVLAGHPDTQYF 18 TRBJ2-3 . TRBV3-1
CASSLPGRWTEAFF 14 TRBJ1-1 . TRBV7-2
CASRQGMDTGELFF 14 TRBJ2-2 . TRBV6-2/TRBV6-3
CASSELTGTRNTEAFF 16 TRBJ1-1 . TRBV25-1
CASSLGTGGLEKLFF 15 TRBJ1-4 few TRBV5-1
CASSSGPGNTIYF 13 TRBJ1-3 . TRBV11-2
CSVTRDIEGYTF 12 TRBJ1-2 . TRBV29-1
CASSPPGLAPREQYF 15 TRBJ2-7 . TRBV4-1
CASSLRSFAGELFF 14 TRBJ2-2 . TRBV9
CSARPIRSPLHF 12 TRBJ1-6 . TRBV20-1
CASSLGLAGSYEQYF 15 TRBJ2-7 . TRBV5-1
CASSPSAGLAGDTQYF 16 TRBJ2-3 few TRBV7-3
CASSSGQGPYNEQFF 15 TRBJ2-1 few TRBV7-3
CATSSTPGQGSLTNEKLFF 19 TRBJ1-4 few TRBV24-1
CASSYSRAGPYEQYF 15 TRBJ2-7 . TRBV6-5
CAISGDGGWYGYTF 14 TRBJ1-2 few TRBV10-3
CASSSNQGAGGNEQFF 16 TRBJ2-1 . TRBV12-3/TRBV12-4
CGTEGQYF 8 TRBJ2-3 . TRBV6-6
CASSSPRGVYNEQFF 15 TRBJ2-1 . TRBV6-5
CSVGQAGNQPQHF 13 TRBJ1-5 many TRBV20-1
CASRLGGRRTGELFF 15 TRBJ2-2 . TRBV7-3
CASSLSLQSDTQYF 14 TRBJ2-3 few TRBV12-3/TRBV12-4